These 8 T cell receptor beta chains share one sample of origin, sequenced in a study of PD-1 blockade in mismatch repair-deficient tumors (dated by TCRdb to the late 2010s). Library prep was done by the immunoSEQ multiplex PCR assay. Sourced from immuneACCESS, this table was stored by TCRdb with only in-frame sequences that have V and J called. A share of the clones is absent; for the studies checked, an unresolved V gene accounts for under half, and the remainder has no known explanation. The sample table lists about 51,000 clones, about 85% of them with a count of one. The top ten constitute 6.5% to 9% of the sample. The material was peripheral blood, obtained about 20 weeks after starting pembrolizumab. The receptors here all came from an adult with mismatch repair-deficient cancer.

This clone appeared a few times. The chain links TRBV29-1 to TRBJ2-1, with 8 bases that match TRBD2. Per the germline V gene, CDR1 is SQVTM and CDR2 is ANQGSEA. The length of the CDR3 is 11 residues. With V trimmed by 8 bases and J by 7 bases, 4 bases remained unmatched. The CDR3 bases are TGCAGCACACGCGGGGGGAATGAGCAGTTCTTC. Protein: CSTRGGNEQFF.

The gene calls are TRBV30 and TRBJ1-2; weak D call: TRBD1 (6 bases). Germline loops: CDR1 GTSNPN, CDR2 SVGIG (reference sequence). Trimming stripped 0 bases from V and 6 bases from J, with 11 bases between. The CDR3 sequence is 13 residues long. CDR3 sequence (DNA): TGTGCCTGGAGTGTAGCCAGGGGTGATGGCTACACCTTC. Translated: CAWSVARGDGYTF.

This rearrangement joins TRBV6-4 to TRBJ2-1; 10 bases are shared with TRBD2. The CDR3 is 16 amino acids. Trimming removed 2 bases from V and 4 bases from J; junction bases left unmatched: 5. Germline CDR1 is MRHNA and CDR2 is SNTAGT. CDR3 region: CASSDEPSGSYNEQFF. The CDR3 DNA reads TGTGCCAGCAGTGACGAGCCTAGCGGGAGTTACAATGAGCAGTTCTTC.

The gene calls are TRBV7-8 and TRBJ2-4, with 13 positions matching TRBD2. Germline values: CDR1 SGHVS, CDR2 FQNEAQ. With V trimmed by 2 bases and J by 4 bases, 11 bases remained unmatched. CDR3 length equals 19 residues. CDR3 in amino acids: CASSLRGLAGEVGKNIQYF. The DNA for the CDR3 is TGTGCCAGCAGCTTACGCGGACTAGCGGGAGAAGTTGGGAAAAACATTCAGTACTTC. Drawing the rest from reference TRBV7-8 and TRBJ2-4, the complete variable domain is GAGVSQSPRYKVAKRGQDVALRCDPISGHVSLFWYQQALGQGPEFLTYFQNEAQLDKSGLPSDRFFAERPEGSVSTLKIQRTQQEDSAVYLCASSLRGLAGEVGKNIQYFGAGTRLSVL.

This clone was recorded once. The chain uses TRBV4-3 and TRBJ2-1, with TRBD2 as a possible D gene (6 bases). Trimming took off 3 bases at V and 0 bases at J, with 18 bases between the two ends. CDR3 length: 18 residues. CDR1 and CDR2 (germline): LGHNA, YSLEER. The CDR3 loop reads CASSQGSGAGSSYNEQFF. The CDR3 DNA is TGCGCCAGCAGCCAGGGCTCTGGGGCCGGGAGCTCCTACAATGAGCAGTTCTTC.

The J gene is TRBJ2-3, the V gene TRBV7-2; 11 bases match TRBD2. This CDR3 region has 16 residues. Germline V gene sequence: CDR1 SGHTA, CDR2 FQGNSA. V lost 4 bases to trimming and J lost 4 bases; unmatched junction nucleotides: 7. The CDR3 coding sequence is TGTGCCAGCAGCTCCTCCGGACTAGCGGGTGCAGATACGCAGTATTTT. It specifies CASSSSGLAGADTQYF.

The chain combines TRBV29-1 with TRBJ2-1, with D hard to call. CDR3 size: 13 residues. Trimming pared 3 bases from V and 0 bases from J, leaving 6 bases between. The V gene's germline CDR1 is SQVTM and CDR2 ANQGSEA. CDR3 nucleotide sequence: TGCAGCGTTGACTACAACTCCTACAATGAGCAGTTCTTC. Its protein product is CSVDYNSYNEQFF.

The J gene is TRBJ1-5, the V gene TRBV6-1; 7 positions match TRBD1. The CDR3 is 15 residues long. Looked up from germline, CDR1 is MNHNS and CDR2 is SASEGT. V lost 5 bases to trimming and J lost 3 bases; unmatched junction nucleotides: 7. CDR3 in amino acids: CASSPDRSLNQPQHF. CDR3 sequence (DNA): TGTGCCAGCAGTCCGGACAGGTCCCTCAATCAGCCCCAGCATTTT.